This T cell receptor beta chain was recorded in a study of human T cells and chemical hapten exposure. Background on the study: Patch tests delivered 0.01% DPC to the upper back and were evaluated at 6 days.

There are many counts of this clonotype. Its specificity is not known. The time point is: patch test 1, 2 weeks after DPC sensitization. Treatment: therapeutic diphenylcyclopropenone sensitization with weekly scalp DPC. Each CDR3 protein is one row after TCRdb ran MiXCR on the RACE reads. The sample lists roughly 360,000 distinct CDR3 sequences; roughly 5% were seen once. Overall study results and limits: Patch test score rose with PT1 expanded TCRs, significant at 8, 16, 32, not 4. While controls formed fewer of them, expanded TCRs formed significantly more large CDR3 similarity clusters.

The CDR3 consists of 15 residues. CDR1 and CDR2 from the germline V gene are DFQATT and SNEGSKA (reference sequence). Trimming removed 6 bases from V and 0 bases from J, with 12 bases in between. The source of this sequence is a woman in her 50s with alopecia areata. Some clones in this sample may be carry-over from other donors' samples. The sample here was whole blood, taken in connection with sensitization to the hapten diphenylcyclopropenone (DPC). V and J are TRBV20-1 and TRBJ2-6; D is unresolved. The chain's CDR3 is CSAADLDSGANVLTF. CDR3 bases: TGCAGTGCCGCGGATTTAGACTCTGGGGCCAACGTCCTGACTTTC.